Below are 26 T cell receptor beta chains sequenced from a single sample in a study of blood T cell repertoires in COVID-19. Assay used: immunoSEQ multiplex PCR; TCRdb lists only in-frame clones, some missing. The table records nearly 110,000 clones, 65% to 80% of them present only once. Material for sequencing was peripheral blood. These receptors were obtained from a man aged 65-85 years with acute or convalescent COVID-19.

J is TRBJ1-2 and V is TRBV11-2; the D gene is possibly TRBD1 (6 bases). Per germline, CDR1 SGHAT and CDR2 FQNNGV. This CDR3 has 14 amino acids. V was trimmed by 5 bases and J by 2 bases, leaving 12 bases between them. The CDR3 DNA sequence: TGTGCCAGCAGCGACGGGGGGGCGAACTATGGCTACACCTTC. Protein sequence: CASSDGGANYGYTF.

The chain combines TRBV5-1 with TRBJ2-1; 10 nucleotides agree with TRBD1. The CDR3 is 16 amino acids. V dropped 0 bases and J dropped 6; count of bases not matched to a gene: 6. Germline CDR1 and CDR2: SGHRS and YFSETQ. The chain's CDR3 is CASSLEGTGVFNEQFF. CDR3 sequence (DNA): TGCGCCAGCAGCTTGGAAGGGACAGGGGTGTTCAATGAGCAGTTCTTC.

The J gene is TRBJ1-4, the V gene TRBV27; 11 positions match TRBD1. V was pared by 0 bases and J by 8 bases, with 5 bases of the junction left unmatched. The CDR3 length is 16 residues. The V gene's germline CDR1 is MNHEY and CDR2 SMNVEV (reference sequence). The CDR3 is CASSLSRDRGLEKLFF. CDR3 nucleotides: TGTGCCAGCAGTTTATCCCGGGACAGGGGGTTGGAAAAACTGTTTTTT.

The chain couples TRBV10-3 to TRBJ1-5, with D hard to call. The V end was cut by 3 bases, the J end by 2 bases, with 8 bases between. Germline-derived CDR1 and CDR2 are ENHRY and SYGVKD. The CDR3 consists of 14 residues. In DNA, the CDR3 is TGTGCCATCAGTGATAGCGGGGGCAATCAGCCCCAGCATTTT. Amino acids: CAISDSGGNQPQHF.

This clone has only one observation. Other DNA sequences in this specimen translate into the identical CDR3. This chain connects TRBV6-1 to TRBJ1-2, with TRBD1 identical over 10 bases. Germline CDR1 reads MNHNS; CDR2 reads SASEGT. The CDR3 has 15 residues. Trimming removed 2 bases from V and 4 bases from J; junction bases left unmatched: 4. CDR3 amino acids: CASSEPGQGIYGYTF. The CDR3 DNA sequence: TGTGCCAGCAGTGAACCGGGACAGGGGATCTATGGCTACACCTTC.

This chain uses TRBV6-5 with TRBJ2-1; tentatively, D is TRBD1 (5 bases). Germline values: CDR1 MNHEY, CDR2 SVGAGI. Trimming left V 4 bases short and J 5 bases short, with 15 bases between. The CDR3 runs to 15 residues. CDR3 region: CASSLEGARHNEQFF. The CDR3 region has the DNA TGTGCCAGCAGTTTAGAAGGGGCGCGCCACAATGAGCAGTTCTTC.

This chain joins TRBV18 and TRBJ1-1; 7 nucleotides agree with TRBD1. The CDR3 has 14 amino acids. V trimming: 4 bases; J trimming: 5 bases; junction bases outside the gene matches: 7. Germline assignment: CDR1 KGHSH and CDR2 LQKENI. CDR3 residues: CASSLKTGRTEAFF. The DNA for the CDR3 is TGTGCCAGCTCACTCAAGACAGGGCGGACTGAAGCTTTCTTT.

The chain recombines TRBV4-1 with TRBJ1-2; D gene ambiguous. The CDR3 runs to 12 residues. The germline V gene has CDR1 MGHRA and CDR2 YSYEKL. Trimming shortened V by 1 base and J by 8 bases, and 8 bases separated the two germline ends. The CDR3 DNA is TGCGCCAGCAGCCAAGCCCCGGGGGGCTACACCTTC. Its protein product is CASSQAPGGYTF.

This chain connects TRBV13 to TRBJ2-5, with D possibly TRBD1 on 6 matching bases. The ends were cut back, 5 bases at V and 6 bases at J, with 13 bases in the middle. This CDR3 comprises 13 residues. Germline CDR1 is PRHDT and CDR2 is FYEKMQ (reference sequence). CDR3 sequence (DNA): TGTGCCAGCAGCCCGCCGGGGACAAAGACCCAGTACTTC. It yields the protein CASSPPGTKTQYF.

The gene calls are TRBV5-1 and TRBJ1-2; a weak D match, TRBD1 (5 bases). Germline CDR1 is SGHRS and CDR2 is YFSETQ. The CDR3 spans 16 residues. V lost 0 bases to trimming and J lost 0 bases, with 12 bases between them. CDR3 residues: CASSLGDRSANYGYTF. The CDR3 bases are TGCGCCAGCAGCTTGGGCGACAGAAGCGCTAACTATGGCTACACCTTC.

The chain has TRBV19 and TRBJ2-7, with 9 bases lining up with TRBD2. Germline CDR1 is LNHDA and CDR2 is SQIVND (reference sequence). The V and J ends lost 5 bases and 4 bases, in that order; junction bases with no gene match: 15. The CDR3 length is 17 residues. The CDR3 loop reads CASSLVAGANYVYEQYF. The CDR3 bases are TGTGCCAGTAGTCTGGTAGCGGGGGCCAACTATGTGTACGAGCAGTACTTC.

This clone was detected only a few times. The rearrangement joins TRBV27 to TRBJ2-1; 8 bases fit TRBD1. J lost 4 bases, V lost 4 bases, and 9 bases had no gene match. This CDR3 spans 16 amino acids. Germline CDR1 reads MNHEY; CDR2 reads SMNVEV (reference sequence). Here the CDR3 DNA reads TGTGCCAGCAGTTCTAGGACAGGGACCCTTTACAATGAGCAGTTCTTC. Translation gives CASSSRTGTLYNEQFF.

A remark on this clone: Germline is not matched at one junction end, which may reflect a read error. V and J are TRBV7-7 and TRBJ2-5; 8 bases fit TRBD1. CDR1 is SSHAT and CDR2 is FNYEAQ in the germline V gene (reference sequence). There are 13 residues in the CDR3. CDR3 loop: CASSQDRVETQYF. CDR3 DNA sequence: TGTGCTAGCAGCCAGGACAGGGTGGAGACCCAGTACTTC.

This clone was observed a single time. The rearrangement links TRBV19 to TRBJ1-4; D perhaps matches TRBD1 (6 bases). V lost 5 bases and J 4 bases, leaving 14 bases between the germline ends. Germline assignment: CDR1 LNHDA and CDR2 SQIVND (reference sequence). CDR3 length: 15 amino acids. CDR3 in amino acids: CASSDRQVYNEKLFF. CDR3 bases: TGTGCCAGTAGTGACAGACAGGTCTATAATGAAAAACTGTTTTTT.

This clone was seen repeatedly, ten times or more. The chain joins TRBV5-4 to TRBJ1-1; D is undetermined. CDR1 is SGHNT, CDR2 YYREEE, per germline (reference sequence). This CDR3 contains 14 residues. V was cut by 2 bases and J by 0 bases, with 8 bases left in between. The CDR3, as DNA: TGTGCCAGCAGCTTCGGGGTGGTGAACACTGAAGCTTTCTTT. Amino acids: CASSFGVVNTEAFF.

V usage is TRBV18 and J usage is TRBJ1-5; the D is unclear. CDR1 and CDR2 (germline): KGHSH, LQKENI. The CDR3 runs 13 residues. V lost 8 bases to trimming and J lost 8 bases, with 16 bases between them. Here the CDR3 DNA reads TGTGCCAGCGCCCGGGAGGGAGGTGAGCCCCAGCATTTT. Translated, it gives CASAREGGEPQHF.

The chain has TRBV5-6 and TRBJ2-1; tentative D call: TRBD2 (6 bases). Per the germline V gene, CDR1 is SGHDT and CDR2 is YYEEEE. Deletions cut 3 bases from V and 8 bases from J, with 9 bases between. The CDR3 totals 12 residues. CDR3 in amino acids: CASSSSVYEQFF. The CDR3 DNA reads as TGTGCCAGCAGCTCTAGCGTTTATGAGCAGTTCTTC. The full variable domain, with the rest looked up from reference TRBV5-6 and TRBJ2-1, is DAGVTQSPTHLIKTRGQQVTLRCSPKSGHDTVSWYQQALGQGPQFIFQYYEEEERQRGNFPDRFSGHQFPNYSSELNVNALLLGDSALYLCASSSSVYEQFFGPGTRLTVL.

The chain employs TRBV6-5 and TRBJ1-2; TRBD1 matches at 8 bases. The CDR3 runs 14 residues. Germline trimming cut 2 bases from V and 7 bases from J; bases unmatched to any gene: 6. Germline V CDR1 and CDR2: MNHEY, SVGAGI. CDR3: CASSYRGQGGGYTF. DNA for the CDR3: TGTGCCAGCAGTTACCGCGGACAGGGAGGTGGCTACACCTTC.

The CDR3 coding sequence is TGTGCCAGCAGTTCCGGCACGGGGAAACCCTACGAGCAGTACTTC. Translated: CASSSGTGKPYEQYF. V gene TRBV6-2 or TRBV6-3 combines with J gene TRBJ2-7, with a weak D call TRBD2 (5 bases). Per the germline V gene, CDR1 is MNHEY and CDR2 is SVGEGT. Deletions cut 4 bases from V and 2 bases from J, with 15 bases between. The CDR3 runs to 15 residues.

This chain connects TRBV27 to TRBJ2-7; 9 bases are shared with TRBD2. Unmatched junction bases numbered 7, after V lost 9 bases and J lost 4 bases. Germline CDR1 reads MNHEY; CDR2 reads SMNVEV (reference sequence). CDR3 length equals 13 residues. This CDR3 reads CASAGLAGYEQYF. CDR3 DNA: TGTGCCAGTGCGGGACTAGCAGGGTACGAGCAGTACTTC.

V usage is TRBV11-3 and J usage is TRBJ2-2; D uncertain. Germline assignment: CDR1 SGHNT and CDR2 YENEEA. V lost 5 bases, J lost 4 bases, and 8 bases lay in between. This CDR3 has 13 amino acids. Here the CDR3 reads CASSPLSTGELFF. CDR3 coding DNA: TGTGCCAGCAGCCCCCTGAGCACCGGGGAGCTGTTTTTT.

The chain is built from TRBV7-9 and TRBJ2-7; 7 bases are shared with TRBD1. The CDR3 is made up of 15 amino acids. From germline, CDR1 is SEHNR and CDR2 FQNEAQ (reference sequence). Losses at the gene ends were 5 bases for V and 2 bases for J; bases not matched to a gene: 9. The CDR3 reads CASSVDGTAAYEQYF. The CDR3 coding sequence is TGTGCCAGCAGCGTTGACGGGACAGCCGCCTACGAGCAGTACTTC.

V usage is TRBV14 and J usage is TRBJ1-2; perhaps TRBD1 as D (5 bases). Germline V gives CDR1 SGHDN, CDR2 FVKESK. This CDR3 contains 14 residues. The V and J ends lost 4 bases and 4 bases respectively, with 13 bases between them. CDR3 in DNA: TGTGCCAGCAGCCCTTTTCGCGGGGGCTATGGCTACACCTTC. Translating it yields CASSPFRGGYGYTF.

V and J are TRBV7-9 and TRBJ1-3; 10 bases match TRBD1. CDR3 length: 16 residues. The junction had 6 bases not matched to a gene; V was cut back by 7 bases and J by 0 bases. CDR1 is SEHNR, CDR2 FQNEAQ, per germline (reference sequence). The CDR3 DNA reads as TGTGCCAGCACCGGGACAGGGGTCGTCTCTGGAAACACCATATATTTT. Protein product: CASTGTGVVSGNTIYF.

The chain couples TRBV3-1 (or the pseudogene TRBV3-2) to TRBJ2-3, with 8 bases identical to TRBD1. CDR1 is LGHDT, CDR2 YNNKEL, per germline (reference sequence). The J segment lost 2 bases and the V segment lost 1 base, leaving 5 bases of the junction unmatched. The CDR3 spans 16 residues. The DNA of the CDR3 is TGTGCCAGCAGCCAAGGGGACAGGCCCTTCACAGATACGCAGTATTTT. It is translated as CASSQGDRPFTDTQYF.

J is TRBJ1-2 and V is TRBV11-2; D gene unclear. Germline V lookup: CDR1 SGHAT, CDR2 FQNNGV. The CDR3 length is 14 residues. The germline V and J ends were trimmed by 4 bases and 8 bases, with 17 bases remaining between them. The CDR3 reads CASSSHTRREGYTF. The CDR3 DNA reads as TGTGCCAGCAGCTCCCATACCCGGAGGGAGGGCTACACCTTC.